This T cell receptor (beta chain) is drawn from a study of blood T cell repertoires in COVID-19. Across the whole study: Acute-phase and convalescent COVID-19 samples originated in the United States, Italy and Spain. The cDNA or gDNA used as material had been derived from T cells, B-cell-depleted T cells, or PBMCs.

Under the authors' procedure: Scientists estimated how many nucleated cells there were by amplifying reference gene primers. Measured with immunoSEQ multiplex PCR; TCRdb has only the in-frame clones, and not every one. That table is the source of V, J and clone size, and D and trimming were worked out from the DNA. The sample yields around 330,000 clones, roughly 90% seen once. Trimming took 2 bases from V and 5 from J; bases not matched to a gene: 14. The CDR3 is 19 amino acids. Germline V gives CDR1 KGHDR, CDR2 SFDVKD. The rearrangement uses TRBV24-1 and TRBJ2-1, with 10 bases aligning to TRBD2. The clonotype comes from a woman in her forties or fifties with active or convalescent COVID-19. Material: peripheral blood. The CDR3 region has the DNA TGTGCCACCAGTGATTCACGAGCGGGGGGGCGTGACAGACACAATGAGCAGTTCTTC. It specifies CATSDSRAGGRDRHNEQFF.